The rows below give T cell receptor beta chains drawn from one sample of a study of CD8+CD57+ T cells in acquired aplastic anemia. TCRdb re-called the reads with MiXCR, one entry per CDR3 protein. The data hold approximately 200,000 distinct CDR3 sequences, with around half observed a single time. Sequenced: sorted CD4+, CD8+, or CD8+CD57+ T cells (not recorded which) from PBMCs. The source of these receptors is a human donor in good health, serving as a control. The CDR3 runs from the conserved cysteine through the conserved F or W. The D gene is left open where the match is weak. Only some rows state a clone size, as once, few, many or a class for expanded clones.

D	size	V	J	DNA	CDR3
.	few	TRBV7-9	TRBJ2-3	TGTGCCAGCAGCTTCAAGTCGGCAGATACGCAGTATTTT	CASSFKSADTQYF
.	few	TRBV28	TRBJ2-1	TGTGCCAGCAGTTTCCCACAGGTGTCCTACAATGAGCAGTTCTTC	CASSFPQVSYNEQFF
TRBD1	few	TRBV7-2	TRBJ2-3	TGTGCCAGCAGCTCGAGACAGGGGGGGAACACAGATACGCAGTATTTT	CASSSRQGGNTDTQYF
.	.	TRBV7-9	TRBJ1-1	TGTGCCAGCAGCTTAGGGCTAACAGGGAACACTGAAGCTTTCTTT	CASSLGLTGNTEAFF
.	.	TRBV9	TRBJ2-7	TGTGCCAGCAGCGTATACGGGACCGCTGCCGACGAGCAGTACTTC	CASSVYGTAADEQYF
TRBD1	many	TRBV2	TRBJ1-6	TGTGCCAGCAGTGAAGGAGCCGGGACAGGGCATAATTCACCCCTCCACTTT	CASSEGAGTGHNSPLHF
TRBD2	.	TRBV7-2	TRBJ2-5	TGTGCCAGCAGCCAGCGGGGGCGAGAGACCCAGTACTTC	CASSQRGRETQYF
.	many	TRBV6-2/TRBV6-3	TRBJ2-7	TGTGCCAGCAGTTACGAGCGGAACTCCTACGAGCAGTACTTC	CASSYERNSYEQYF
.	.	TRBV9	TRBJ1-3	TGTGCCAGCAGCGAAACAGGAAACACCATATATTTT	CASSETGNTIYF
TRBD1	.	TRBV6-5	TRBJ2-7	TGTGCCAGCACCAAAGGGACAGGGAGCTACGAGCAGTACTTC	CASTKGTGSYEQYF
.	.	TRBV3-1	TRBJ1-6	TGTGCCAGCAGCCGTCAGAGAACTCGGGATTCACCCCTCCACTTT	CASSRQRTRDSPLHF
.	many	TRBV9	TRBJ1-6	TGTGCCAGCAGCGTATGGGGGAATAATTCACCCCTCCACTTT	CASSVWGNNSPLHF
.	.	TRBV10-3	TRBJ2-2	TGTGCCATTGCAGGACAGCGTGACACCGGGGAGCTGTTTTTT	CAIAGQRDTGELFF
.	many	TRBV5-1	TRBJ2-2	TGCGCCAGCAGCTTGGGGGGGTCCGCAGACCCCGGGGAGCTGTTTTTT	CASSLGGSADPGELFF
.	many	TRBV5-1	TRBJ2-6	TGCGCCAGCAGAGGTTCTGGGGCCAACGTCCTGACTTTC	CASRGSGANVLTF
TRBD1	many	TRBV5-8	TRBJ2-1	TGTGCCAGCAGCTTGGAGGGACAGGGGAACAATGAGCAGTTCTTC	CASSLEGQGNNEQFF
.	.	TRBV2	TRBJ1-3	TGTGCCATCAGTGCTCGGGGGGCGTCTGGAAACACCATATATTTT	CAISARGASGNTIYF
TRBD1	few	TRBV7-3	TRBJ1-2	TGTGCCAGCAGCTTATGGGCAGGGGGCGATGGCTACACCTTC	CASSLWAGGDGYTF
.	many	TRBV20-1	TRBJ2-6	TGCAGTGCTAGTCTAGGTTCTCCTTCCTCTGGGGCCAACGTCCTGACTTTC	CSASLGSPSSGANVLTF
.	.	TRBV9	TRBJ1-2	TGTGCCAGCAGCGTAGCTACCCAATATGGCTACACCTTC	CASSVATQYGYTF
.	.	TRBV29-1	TRBJ2-2	TGCACCACCATTAGCCGTTCCGGGGAGCTGTTTTTT	CTTISRSGELFF
.	many	TRBV5-6	TRBJ1-6	TGTGCCAGCAGCTTCGGACAGCCCTATAATTCACCCCTCCACTTT	CASSFGQPYNSPLHF
TRBD1	.	TRBV20-1	TRBJ1-5	TGCAGTGCTAGAGGGTCCGACAGGGGAGGGAGTTGGCCCCAGCATTTT	CSARGSDRGGSWPQHF
TRBD1	.	TRBV20-1	TRBJ2-7	TGCAGTGCTAGGGGGGCGGGGACAGGGGTGGCGTACGAGCAGTACTTC	CSARGAGTGVAYEQYF
.	many	TRBV15	TRBJ2-1	TGTGCCACCAAATTACAGGGCGGGAATGAGCAGTTCTTC	CATKLQGGNEQFF
.	.	TRBV7-2	TRBJ1-6	TGTGCCAGCAGGCCAGCGGGGGGATCACCCCTCCACTTT	CASRPAGGSPLHF
TRBD2	many	TRBV15	TRBJ2-6	TGTGCCACCAGCCCCCGGAGGCAGGGACTAGCGGGGGGTTTAGGGGGAGGGGCCAACGTCCTGACTTTC	CATSPRRQGLAGGLGGGANVLTF
.	many	TRBV27	TRBJ2-7	TGTGCCAGCAGTCCCACCATAGATAAATACGAGCAGTACTTC	CASSPTIDKYEQYF
TRBD1	many	TRBV7-3	TRBJ1-2	TGTGCCAGCAGCTTAGGAACAGGGGTCAGGGATGGCTACACCTTC	CASSLGTGVRDGYTF
.	.	TRBV7-9	TRBJ1-6	TGTGCCAGCAGCTTAAGGTTCGAGCCACCCCTCCACTTT	CASSLRFEPPLHF
TRBD2	.	TRBV7-3	TRBJ2-3	TGTGCCAGCAGCTTAAAAGCCCTAGCGGGGCTCACAGATACGCAGTATTTT	CASSLKALAGLTDTQYF
.	once	TRBV6-4	TRBJ2-6	TGTGCCAGCAGCGATGCCGGGGTACCTGGGGCCAACGTCCTGACTTTC	CASSDAGVPGANVLTF
.	.	TRBV2	TRBJ2-3	TGTGCCAGCAGTGAAGGACTGGACACAGATACGCAGTATTTT	CASSEGLDTDTQYF
.	once	TRBV7-2	TRBJ1-5	TGTGCCAGCAGCTTAGGACCGCAAAGACACAATCAGCCCCAGCATTTT	CASSLGPQRHNQPQHF
TRBD2	.	TRBV7-9	TRBJ2-7	TGTGCCAGCAGCTACGACGGGGGGGCCTACGAGCAGTACTTC	CASSYDGGAYEQYF
.	once	TRBV13	TRBJ1-5	TGTGCCAGCAGCCCCCGCGGGGCGGGTCAGCCCCAGCATTTT	CASSPRGAGQPQHF
TRBD2	.	TRBV2	TRBJ2-3	TGTGCCAGCAGTGAATGGACTAGCGGGGGGGAGGATACGCAGTATTTT	CASSEWTSGGEDTQYF